These 25 T cell receptor beta chains originate from one sample sequenced in a study of regulatory T cells in long-lasting Graves disease. HTBI primers from iRepertoire and Arm-PCR of CDR3 regions yielded the TCR beta libraries. TCRdb reprocessed the multiplex PCR reads via MiXCR and lists one record per CDR3 protein. The sample yields approximately 500,000 distinct CDR3 sequences, roughly a fifth seen once. The time point was: persistent/refractory GD, antithyroid drugs over 5 years with positive TRAb. Isolated PBMC RNA provided the starting material for the TCR library. The specimen comprised peripheral blood mononuclear cells (PBMCs), sampled when the disease was refractory, from a patient treated with antithyroid drugs. These receptors were collected from a female donor with Graves disease.

This clonotype was recorded many times. The chain carries TRBV28 and TRBJ1-1; TRBD1 matches at 10 bases. Unmatched junction bases numbered 8, after V lost 4 bases and J lost 3 bases. The CDR3 sequence is 16 residues long. The germline V gene encodes CDR1 MDHEN and CDR2 SYDVKM. The chain's CDR3 is CASSWADRGRDTEAFF. CDR3 in DNA: TGTGCCAGCAGTTGGGCCGACAGGGGGCGCGACACTGAAGCTTTCTTT.

This clonotype was picked up a small number of times. The junction departs from germline at one end; a sequencing error may be responsible. The rearrangement uses TRBV14 and TRBJ1-2; unclear D gene. Per germline, CDR1 SGHDN and CDR2 FVKESK. The CDR3 runs 13 residues. CDR3 region: CVSSQVDNYGYTF. The CDR3 coding sequence is TGTGTCAGCAGCCAAGTAGATAACTATGGCTACACCTTC.

In its sample, this clonotype was seen many times. A read error may produce the germline difference seen at one junction end. CDR3 sequence: CASSASEAFF. CDR3 nucleotides: TGTGCCAGCTCCGCCTCTGAGGCTTTCTTT. V is TRBV28 and J is TRBJ1-1; D gene uncertain. From germline, CDR1 is MDHEN and CDR2 SYDVKM. The CDR3 covers 10 residues.

This clonotype was found many times. The J gene is TRBJ1-6, the V gene TRBV30; D unresolved. The CDR3 totals 16 residues. Germline V gene sequence: CDR1 GTSNPN, CDR2 SVGIG (reference sequence). V was clipped by 0 bases and J by 7 bases, with 16 bases between them. CDR3 sequence (DNA): TGTGCCTGGAGTGTCGGGTGGGGAACGGACAATTCACCCCTCCACTTT. It is translated as CAWSVGWGTDNSPLHF.

This clonotype was seen repeatedly, ten times or more. The chain employs TRBV24-1 and TRBJ2-5; D is unclear. Trimming shortened V by 3 bases and J by 5 bases, and 9 bases separated the two germline ends. The CDR3 has 13 amino acids. Germline-derived CDR1 and CDR2 are KGHDR and SFDVKD. The CDR3 sequence is CATSDVGFETQYF. The CDR3 DNA is TGTGCCACCAGTGATGTGGGGTTTGAGACCCAGTACTTC.

This chain uses TRBV30 with TRBJ1-1, with no clear D. V lost 2 bases to trimming and J lost 8 bases, with 15 bases between them. The CDR3 has 13 amino acids. In germline, CDR1 is GTSNPN, CDR2 SVGIG (reference sequence). The CDR3 DNA is TGTGCCTGGAGTCCTAGAGGGCCACTCGAAGCTTTCTTT. Protein product: CAWSPRGPLEAFF. The entire variable domain, with the rest obtained from reference TRBV30 and TRBJ1-1, is as follows: SQTIHQWPATLVQPVGSPLSLECTVEGTSNPNLYWYRQAAGRGLQLLFYSVGIGQISSEVPQNLSASRPQDRQFILSSKKLLLSDSGFYLCAWSPRGPLEAFFGQGTRLTVV.

This clonotype was picked up a small number of times. The gene calls are TRBV2 and TRBJ2-3, with D tentatively TRBD2 (5 bases). The CDR3 is 13 residues long. V was clipped by 4 bases and J by 4 bases, with 9 bases between them. CDR1 and CDR2 from the germline V gene are SNHLY and FYNNEI. CDR3 DNA sequence: TGTGCCAGCAGTGGAGGAGGCCCAGATACGCAGTATTTT. Its translation is CASSGGGPDTQYF.

This chain joins TRBV20-1 and TRBJ1-5; D remains unclear. The germline V gene has CDR1 DFQATT and CDR2 SNEGSKA (reference sequence). The V gene lost 0 bases and the J gene lost 5 bases, with 8 bases spanning the gap. This CDR3 has 13 residues. Written as DNA, the CDR3 is TGCAGTGCTAGAGAGGGCAGTTATCAGCCCCAGCATTTT. Translating it yields CSAREGSYQPQHF.

V usage is TRBV7-2 and J usage is TRBJ1-4, with D uncertain. CDR1 is SGHTA and CDR2 is FQGNSA in the germline V gene. The CDR3 spans 15 residues. V lost 1 base and J 7 bases, leaving 13 bases between the germline ends. The CDR3 DNA reads TGTGCCAGCAGCTTAGGGAGCGGGCACAGTGAAAAACTGTTTTTT. Protein: CASSLGSGHSEKLFF.

The chain has TRBV20-1 and TRBJ2-6, with 7 bases lining up with TRBD2. After removal of 6 bases from V and 0 bases from J, the junction contained 11 bases not matched to a gene. The CDR3 is 17 amino acids. From germline, CDR1 is DFQATT and CDR2 SNEGSKA (reference sequence). In DNA form, the CDR3 reads TGCAGTGCCTTCAAGAATCGCGGGGGCTCTGGGGCCAACGTCCTGACTTTC. The encoded protein is CSAFKNRGGSGANVLTF.

The chain employs TRBV20-1 and TRBJ2-5; D perhaps matches TRBD2 (6 bases). CDR3 length equals 12 residues. V was shortened by 3 bases and J by 5 bases, with 10 bases between the two germline ends. Germline CDR1 is DFQATT and CDR2 is SNEGSKA (reference sequence). Written as DNA, the CDR3 is TGCAGTGCTAGTAGTGGGGGGGAGACCCAGTACTTC. It yields the protein CSASSGGETQYF.

This clonotype has at least ten counts. The chain employs TRBV5-1 and TRBJ2-7; TRBD2 agrees at 8 bases. Trimming at V came to 0 bases and at J to 4 bases, leaving 6 bases not matched to a gene. The CDR3 spans 15 residues. Germline CDR1 reads SGHRS; CDR2 reads YFSETQ. This CDR3 reads CASSLAGSGGYEQYF. CDR3 coding DNA: TGCGCCAGCAGCTTGGCCGGAAGCGGGGGATACGAGCAGTACTTC.

The chain couples TRBV19 to TRBJ2-7; tentative D call: TRBD2 (6 bases). This CDR3 contains 14 residues. Germline CDR1 and CDR2: LNHDA and SQIVND (reference sequence). V was cut by 4 bases and J by 7 bases, with 17 bases left in between. CDR3 DNA sequence: TGTGCCAGTAGTACGGCGGCGGGGACCTTAGAGCAGTACTTC. Translation: CASSTAAGTLEQYF.

This clonotype occurred a few times. The V call is TRBV4-1, the J call TRBJ1-2, with a weak D call TRBD1 (6 bases). The CDR3 runs to 16 residues. CDR1 is MGHRA, CDR2 YSYEKL, per germline. Trimming left V 4 bases short and J 4 bases short, with 19 bases between. CDR3 coding DNA: TGCGCCAGCAGCCCAGTCTCGGGGGCGGTTAGCTATGGCTACACCTTC. Its protein product is CASSPVSGAVSYGYTF.

The rearrangement links TRBV3-1 to TRBJ1-2, with D unclear. This CDR3 has 13 residues. Trimming shortened V by 1 base and J by 3 bases, and 6 bases separated the two germline ends. Germline values: CDR1 LGHDT, CDR2 YNNKEL (reference sequence). CDR3 sequence: CASSQGTHYGYTF. In DNA form, the CDR3 reads TGTGCCAGCAGCCAAGGGACTCACTATGGCTACACCTTC.

This clonotype was seen just once. A read error is possible here, since a much larger clone lies one base away. CDR3 coding DNA: TGTGCCAGCAGCGCAGAGGGGACGAACACTGAAGCTTTCTTT. Its protein product is CASSAEGTNTEAFF. This sequence joins TRBV9 and TRBJ1-1; D may be TRBD1 (5 bases). CDR1 and CDR2 from the germline V gene are SGDLS and YYNGEE. The CDR3 is 14 residues long. The V end was cut by 3 bases, the J end by 1 base, with 10 bases between.

The sample holds many counts of this clonotype. V and J are TRBV7-9 and TRBJ1-1; 8 bases are shared with TRBD1. Germline V gene data show CDR1 as SEHNR and CDR2 as FQNEAQ (reference sequence). Losses at the gene ends were 4 bases for V and 7 bases for J; bases not matched to a gene: 11. The CDR3 has 15 residues. DNA of the CDR3: TGTGCCAGCAGCTGGTCTGGACAGGGAGGTGGTGAAGCTTTCTTT. Its translation: CASSWSGQGGGEAFF. The variable domain in full, completed from reference TRBV7-9 and TRBJ1-1, reads DTGVSQNPRHKITKRGQNVTFRCDPISEHNRLYWYRQTLGQGPEFLTYFQNEAQLEKSRLLSDRFSAERPKGSFSTLEIQRTEQGDSAMYLCASSWSGQGGGEAFFGQGTRLTVV.

This clonotype was detected a few times. This chain uses TRBV28 with TRBJ2-1; D gene unclear. Germline CDR1 is MDHEN and CDR2 is SYDVKM. V was cut by 8 bases and J by 1 base, with 12 bases left in between. The CDR3 loop spans 14 amino acids. The CDR3 DNA is TGTGCCAGCCTTTTCACTGGTTCCTACAATGAGCAGTTCTTC. Translating it yields CASLFTGSYNEQFF.

This clonotype has only a few counts. The chain carries TRBV29-1 and TRBJ2-7; tentative D call: TRBD2 (6 bases). V shed 3 bases and J shed 4 bases, with 13 bases lying between them. This CDR3 region has 13 residues. The germline V gene has CDR1 SQVTM and CDR2 ANQGSEA. Here the CDR3 DNA reads TGCAGCGTTGAGTCGATAGGGAGGTACGAGCAGTACTTC. Translation gives CSVESIGRYEQYF.

The J gene is TRBJ2-5, the V gene TRBV20-1; D is perhaps TRBD2 (7 bases). Germline V gives CDR1 DFQATT, CDR2 SNEGSKA (reference sequence). This CDR3 region has 13 residues. Trimming took off 5 bases at V and 5 bases at J, with 15 bases between the two ends. CDR3 nucleotide sequence: TGCAGTGCTGGCCCACAGGGAGGGGAGACCCAGTACTTC. Translating gives CSAGPQGGETQYF.

The table lists this clonotype with a few counts. CDR3 region: CASTLRLGGRTNTGELFF. In nucleotides, the CDR3 is TGTGCCAGTACCCTACGACTGGGGGGCCGCACGAACACCGGGGAGCTGTTTTTT. J is TRBJ2-2 and V is TRBV19; D is tentatively TRBD1 or TRBD2 (6 bases each). CDR3 length equals 18 residues. CDR1 is LNHDA and CDR2 is SQIVND in the germline V gene (reference sequence). Trimming removed 7 bases at V and 0 bases at J, with 21 bases between.

With respect to this clonotype: A read error is possible here, since a much larger clone lies one base away. The chain recombines TRBV15 with TRBJ1-2, with TRBD1 as a possible D gene (5 bases). This CDR3 spans 14 amino acids. The germline V gene has CDR1 LNHNV and CDR2 YYDKDF (reference sequence). V shed 0 bases and J shed 12 bases, with 17 bases lying between them. DNA of the CDR3: TGTGCCACCAGCAGAGATCCCGGGGGAACAGGCAACACCTTC. Translating it yields CATSRDPGGTGNTF.

This clonotype was recorded many times. The rearrangement links TRBV12-3 or TRBV12-4 to TRBJ1-1; D remains unclear. The CDR3 sequence is 13 residues long. V was cut by 6 bases and J by 6 bases, with 14 bases left in between. The CDR3 region is CASRFSSVPEAFF. The CDR3 DNA reads as TGTGCCAGCAGATTTAGTAGTGTCCCTGAAGCTTTCTTT.

V and J are TRBV20-1 and TRBJ1-5; D call uncertain. The CDR3 contains 15 residues. V was cut by 0 bases and J by 3 bases, with 12 bases left in between. Germline V CDR1 and CDR2: DFQATT, SNEGSKA (reference sequence). The CDR3 here is CSARDFWGDNQPQHF. In DNA, the CDR3 is TGCAGTGCTAGAGACTTCTGGGGAGACAATCAGCCCCAGCATTTT.

The chain combines TRBV27 with TRBJ2-2, with D possibly being TRBD2 (5 bases). The CDR3 is made up of 15 amino acids. The V and J ends lost 2 bases and 5 bases respectively, with 12 bases between them. The germline CDR1 and CDR2 sequences are MNHEY and SMNVEV (reference sequence). The DNA of the CDR3 is TGTGCCAGCAGTTTACGGCGGGTTGGGACCGGGGAGCTGTTTTTT. This encodes CASSLRRVGTGELFF.